This T cell receptor (beta chain) was observed in a study of blood T cell repertoires in COVID-19. About the research overall: There were acute and convalescent COVID-19 samples, and they came from the United States, Italy and Spain. PBMCs, B-cell-depleted T cells, or T cells provided the cDNA or gDNA that made up the material.

Per the original methods: It was from reference gene primer amplification that nucleated cell counts were estimated. Sequenced by immunoSEQ multiplex PCR; TCRdb stores in-frame clones only, minus some. V and J calls and clone size are those listed in that table; D and trimming were worked out from the DNA. The table has 150,000 to 200,000 clones, 86% seen once. Germline CDR1 DFQATT, CDR2 SNEGSKA (reference sequence). The CDR3 covers 14 residues. V dropped 3 bases and J dropped 6; count of bases not matched to a gene: 6. The sequence was collected from a man aged 45 to 65 with active or convalescent COVID-19. Material for sequencing was peripheral blood. The V call is TRBV20-1, the J call TRBJ1-5; 9 positions match TRBD1. CDR3 amino acids: CSASTGGEAQPQHF. The CDR3 DNA is TGCAGTGCTAGTACAGGGGGCGAGGCTCAGCCCCAGCATTTT.